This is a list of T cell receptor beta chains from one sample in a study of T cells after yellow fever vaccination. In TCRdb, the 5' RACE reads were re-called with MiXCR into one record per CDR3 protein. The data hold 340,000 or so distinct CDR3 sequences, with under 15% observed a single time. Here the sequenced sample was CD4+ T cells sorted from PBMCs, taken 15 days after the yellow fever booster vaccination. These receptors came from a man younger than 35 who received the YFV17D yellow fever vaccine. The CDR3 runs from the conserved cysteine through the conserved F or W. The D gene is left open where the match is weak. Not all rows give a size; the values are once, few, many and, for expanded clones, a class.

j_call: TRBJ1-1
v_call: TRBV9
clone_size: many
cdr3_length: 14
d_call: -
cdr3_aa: CASSRSTMNTEAFF
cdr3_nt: TGTGCCAGCAGCCGCAGTACCATGAACACTGAAGCTTTCTTT

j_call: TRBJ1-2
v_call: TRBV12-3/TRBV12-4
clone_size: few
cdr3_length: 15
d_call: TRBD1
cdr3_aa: CASSPSVQGLYGYTF
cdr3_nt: TGTGCCAGCAGTCCATCGGTACAGGGGCTCTATGGCTACACCTTC

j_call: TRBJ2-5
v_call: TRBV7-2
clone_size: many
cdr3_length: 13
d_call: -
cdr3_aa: CATKRNSQETQYF
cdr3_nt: TGTGCCACCAAACGGAACTCCCAAGAGACCCAGTACTTC

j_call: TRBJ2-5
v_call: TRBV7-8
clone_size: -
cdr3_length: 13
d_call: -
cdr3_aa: CASSLGASGTQYF
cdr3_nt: TGTGCCAGCAGCTTAGGGGCTAGTGGGACCCAGTACTTC

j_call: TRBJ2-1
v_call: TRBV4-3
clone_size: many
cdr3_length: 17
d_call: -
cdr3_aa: CASSQDGVSWEYNEQFF
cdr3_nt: TGCGCCAGCAGCCAAGATGGGGTCAGCTGGGAGTACAATGAGCAGTTCTTC

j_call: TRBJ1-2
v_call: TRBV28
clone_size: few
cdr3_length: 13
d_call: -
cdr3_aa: CASYDRRGHGYTF
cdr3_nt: TGTGCCAGCTATGATCGCAGGGGTCATGGCTACACCTTC

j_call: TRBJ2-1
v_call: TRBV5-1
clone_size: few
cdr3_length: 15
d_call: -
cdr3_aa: CASGAGGFSYNEQFF
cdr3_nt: TGCGCCAGCGGAGCCGGGGGTTTTTCCTACAATGAGCAGTTCTTC

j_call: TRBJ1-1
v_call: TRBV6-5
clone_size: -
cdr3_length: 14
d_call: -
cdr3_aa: CASSYVGQSTEAFF
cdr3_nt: TGTGCCAGCAGTTACGTCGGACAGTCAACTGAAGCTTTCTTT

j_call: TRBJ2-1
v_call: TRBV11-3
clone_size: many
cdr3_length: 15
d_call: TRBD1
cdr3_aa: CASSLGDRGGNEQFF
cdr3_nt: TGTGCCAGCAGCTTAGGGGACAGGGGTGGGAATGAGCAGTTCTTC

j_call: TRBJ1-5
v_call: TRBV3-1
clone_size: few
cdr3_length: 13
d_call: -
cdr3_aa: CASSPLGDQPQHF
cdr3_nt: TGTGCCAGCAGCCCTCTAGGCGACCAGCCCCAGCATTTT

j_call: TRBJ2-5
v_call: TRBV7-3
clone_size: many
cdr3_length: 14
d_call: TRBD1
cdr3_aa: CASSLTGGSETQYF
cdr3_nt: TGTGCCAGCAGCCTGACAGGGGGCAGTGAGACCCAGTACTTC

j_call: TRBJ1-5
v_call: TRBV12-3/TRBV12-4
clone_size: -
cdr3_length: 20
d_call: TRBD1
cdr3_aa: CASTSSYRGLWPNSNQPQHF
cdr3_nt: TGTGCCAGCACTTCTTCATACAGGGGCCTATGGCCGAATAGCAATCAGCCCCAGCATTTT

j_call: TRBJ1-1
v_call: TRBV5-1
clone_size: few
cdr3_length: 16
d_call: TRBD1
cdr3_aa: CASSSTTGQSRREAFF
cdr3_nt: TGCGCCAGCAGCAGTACGACGGGACAGTCAAGGAGGGAAGCTTTCTTT

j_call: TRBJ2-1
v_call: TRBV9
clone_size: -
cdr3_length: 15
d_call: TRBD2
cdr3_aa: CASSSLAGWGNEQFF
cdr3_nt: TGTGCCAGCAGCTCACTAGCGGGGTGGGGTAATGAGCAGTTCTTC

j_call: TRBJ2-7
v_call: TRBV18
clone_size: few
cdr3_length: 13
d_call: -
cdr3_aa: CASSPPNDYEQYF
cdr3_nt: TGTGCCAGCTCACCACCAAACGACTACGAGCAGTACTTC

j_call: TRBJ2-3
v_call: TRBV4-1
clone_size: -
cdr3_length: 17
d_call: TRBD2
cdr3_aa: CASRQDRPSGYTDTQYF
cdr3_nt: TGCGCCAGCAGACAAGATAGGCCTAGCGGGTACACAGATACGCAGTATTTT

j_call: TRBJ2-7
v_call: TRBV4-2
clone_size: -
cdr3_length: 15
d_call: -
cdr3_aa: CASSQERGGPYEQYF
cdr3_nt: TGTGCCAGCAGCCAAGAGAGGGGGGGGCCCTACGAGCAGTACTTC

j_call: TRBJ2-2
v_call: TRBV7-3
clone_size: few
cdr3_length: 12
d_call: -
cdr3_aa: CASAQGTGELFF
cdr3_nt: TGTGCCTCTGCTCAAGGGACCGGGGAGCTGTTTTTT

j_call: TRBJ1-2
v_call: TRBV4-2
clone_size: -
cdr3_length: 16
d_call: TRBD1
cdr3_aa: CASSRGDPDRGHGYTF
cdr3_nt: TGTGCCAGCAGCCGAGGGGATCCCGACAGGGGGCACGGCTACACCTTC

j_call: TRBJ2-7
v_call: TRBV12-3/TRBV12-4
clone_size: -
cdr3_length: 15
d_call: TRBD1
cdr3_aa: CASRNSGTESYEQYF
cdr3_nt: TGTGCCAGCAGGAATTCCGGGACAGAGTCCTACGAGCAGTACTTC

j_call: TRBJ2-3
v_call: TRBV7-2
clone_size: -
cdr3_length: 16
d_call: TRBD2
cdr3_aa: CASSSLAGVTTDTQYF
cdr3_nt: TGTGCCAGCAGCTCCTTAGCGGGGGTGACCACAGATACGCAGTATTTT

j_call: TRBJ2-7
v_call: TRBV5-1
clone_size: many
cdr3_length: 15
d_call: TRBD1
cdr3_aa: CASSLPRQGSYEQYF
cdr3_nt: TGCGCCAGCAGCTTGCCACGACAGGGGAGCTACGAGCAGTACTTC

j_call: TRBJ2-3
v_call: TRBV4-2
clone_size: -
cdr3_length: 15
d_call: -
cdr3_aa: CASSHARGSTDTQYF
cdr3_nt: TGTGCCAGCAGCCACGCTAGGGGGAGCACAGATACGCAGTATTTT

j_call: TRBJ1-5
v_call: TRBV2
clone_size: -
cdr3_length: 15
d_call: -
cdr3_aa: CASSVDRNSNQPQHF
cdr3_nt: TGTGCCAGCAGTGTCGACCGGAATAGCAATCAGCCCCAGCATTTT

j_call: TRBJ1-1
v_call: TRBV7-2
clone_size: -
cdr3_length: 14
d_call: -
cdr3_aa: CASSLARGETEAFF
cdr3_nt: TGTGCCAGCAGCTTAGCTAGGGGGGAAACTGAAGCTTTCTTT

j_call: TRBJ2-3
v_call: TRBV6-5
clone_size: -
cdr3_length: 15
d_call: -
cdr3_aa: CASRPPGQRGDTQYF
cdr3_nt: TGTGCCAGCAGGCCCCCGGGACAAAGGGGCGATACGCAGTATTTT

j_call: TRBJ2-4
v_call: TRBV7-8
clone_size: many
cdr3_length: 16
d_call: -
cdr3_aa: CASSLTGTLAKNIQYF
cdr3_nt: TGTGCCAGCAGCTTGACAGGGACTTTAGCCAAAAACATTCAGTACTTC

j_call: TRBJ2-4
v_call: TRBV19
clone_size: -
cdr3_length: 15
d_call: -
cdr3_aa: CASSIGTIAKNIQYF
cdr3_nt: TGTGCCAGTAGTATCGGTACGATAGCCAAAAACATTCAGTACTTC

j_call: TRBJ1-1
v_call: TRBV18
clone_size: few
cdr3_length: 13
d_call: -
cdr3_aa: CASSPWGGTEAFF
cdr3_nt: TGTGCCAGCTCACCATGGGGGGGGACTGAAGCTTTCTTT